Sequencing of this T cell receptor beta chain was carried out in a study of Tregs in tolerant kidney transplant recipients. Turning to this clone: Its antigen is unknown.

Clones were read by immunoSEQ multiplex PCR, and TCRdb kept only the in-frame ones, dropping some. The data show roughly 70,000 clones, around 87% seen once. Recipients received nonmyeloablative bone marrow transplants from related graft donors, with transient mixed chimerism. Regarding the study as a whole: The most relevant donor-specific Treg TCRbeta repertoire apparently came from expansion with activated donor B cells. Antigen-driven expansion was suggested because donor-specific Tregs expanded more than all Tregs in tolerant patients. The small number of patients limits these findings pending further validation.

From germline, CDR1 is SGDLS and CDR2 YYNGEE. V was pared by 1 base and J by 1 base, with 7 bases of the junction left unmatched. The CDR3 has 17 residues. This sequence was found in a human patient who received a combined kidney and bone marrow transplant. Some of the T cells may derive from the graft donor. V and J are TRBV9 and TRBJ2-3; TRBD2 matches 9 bases. Sample: CD4+ T cells from blood (PBMCs), taken 6 months after the transplant. In DNA form, the CDR3 reads TGTGCCAGCAGCGTAATCCCCATAGCGGGGGGCACAGATACGCAGTATTTT. It translates to CASSVIPIAGGTDTQYF.